Each of the 16 T cell receptor beta chains below was sequenced from the same sample in a study of cytomegalovirus exposure and HLA in healthy donors. 13 Jbeta primers and 60 Vbeta primers were used for the PCR. Sequencing was performed with immunoSEQ multiplex PCR; in TCRdb, only in-frame clones are kept and a portion is missing. The data show approximately 70,000 clones, roughly four fifths seen once. What was sequenced was PBMCs. The origin of the receptors is a man aged 50 to 59 in good health and CMV-seronegative.

The chain has TRBV4-2 and TRBJ1-2; D uncertain. Trimming took 0 bases from V and 6 from J, leaving 14 bases between them. The CDR3 is 15 amino acids. Germline loops: CDR1 LGHNA, CDR2 YNFKEQ. Written as DNA, the CDR3 is TGTGCCAGCAGCCAAGAAGCTCAATACCTAGATGGCTACACCTTC. It is translated as CASSQEAQYLDGYTF.

The chain has TRBV27 and TRBJ1-1; a weak D match, TRBD1 (6 bases). The CDR3 extends over 14 amino acids. Trimming cost V 5 bases and J 3 bases, with 13 bases left between them. The germline V gene has CDR1 MNHEY and CDR2 SMNVEV (reference sequence). The CDR3 region is CASSLQGWDTEAFF. CDR3 in DNA: TGTGCCAGCAGTCTACAGGGTTGGGACACTGAAGCTTTCTTT.

This chain links TRBV6-1 with TRBJ2-4, with D tentatively TRBD1 (6 bases). Trimming left V 7 bases short and J 0 bases short, with 10 bases between. The germline gives CDR1 MNHNS, CDR2 SASEGT. This CDR3 has 14 residues. CDR3 sequence reads: CASNLTGAKNIQYF. The DNA of the CDR3 is TGTGCCAGCAACCTGACAGGAGCCAAAAACATTCAGTACTTC.

This CDR3 reads CAWTQKETQYF. The CDR3 DNA reads TGTGCCTGGACCCAGAAAGAGACCCAGTACTTC. The rearrangement uses TRBV30 and TRBJ2-5, with D unclear. V was trimmed by 4 bases and J by 3 bases, leaving 6 bases between them. The CDR3 contains 11 residues. The germline V gene encodes CDR1 GTSNPN and CDR2 SVGIG (reference sequence).

This chain connects TRBV28 to TRBJ1-5, with D unresolved. This CDR3 has 12 amino acids. Germline CDR1 and CDR2: MDHEN and SYDVKM. V dropped 3 bases and J dropped 7 bases, with 7 bases sitting between them. Written as DNA, the CDR3 is TGTGCCAGCAGTTTGGGAGTCCAGCCCCAGCATTTT. This sequence encodes CASSLGVQPQHF. Complete variable domain (other parts from reference TRBV28 and TRBJ1-5): DVKVTQSSRYLVKRTGEKVFLECVQDMDHENMFWYRQDPGLGLRLIYFSYDVKMKEKGDIPEGYSVSREKKERFSLILESASTNQTSMYLCASSLGVQPQHFGDGTRLSIL.

The rearrangement uses TRBV6-1 and TRBJ2-1; weak D call: TRBD2 (6 bases). CDR3 size: 15 residues. Looked up from germline, CDR1 is MNHNS and CDR2 is SASEGT. V lost 5 bases and J lost 0, with 11 bases in between. This CDR3 reads CASSRDFFSYNEQFF. CDR3 bases: TGTGCCAGCAGTCGGGACTTCTTCTCCTACAATGAGCAGTTCTTC.

This chain uses TRBV5-1 with TRBJ1-2; TRBD1 might be the D (6 bases). V lost 5 bases and J 5 bases, leaving 13 bases between the germline ends. Germline CDR1 SGHRS, CDR2 YFSETQ. This CDR3 contains 13 residues. CDR3 nucleotides: TGCGCCAGCAGTGAACAGGGTGGATATGGCTACACCTTC. Its translation: CASSEQGGYGYTF.

The chain uses TRBV7-3 and TRBJ1-1, with a weak D call TRBD1 (5 bases). This CDR3 region has 15 residues. The germline gives CDR1 SGHTA, CDR2 FQGTGA. The V gene lost 3 bases and the J gene lost 3 bases, with 14 bases spanning the gap. CDR3 in amino acids: CASSLKGWGYTEAFF. CDR3 coding DNA: TGTGCCAGCAGCTTGAAGGGGTGGGGTTACACTGAAGCTTTCTTT.

V gene TRBV5-6 combines with J gene TRBJ1-1, with 7 nucleotides matching TRBD1. This CDR3 spans 12 amino acids. CDR1 SGHDT and CDR2 YYEEEE come from the germline V gene. V shed 3 bases and J 4 bases; nucleotides not matched to a gene: 0. CDR3 amino acids: CASSSGGTEAFF. DNA for the CDR3: TGTGCCAGCAGCTCAGGGGGCACTGAAGCTTTCTTT.

The chain recombines TRBV6-1 with TRBJ1-2; 8 positions agree with TRBD1. Germline lookup yields CDR1 MNHNS and CDR2 SASEGT. J lost 3 bases, V lost 6 bases, and 3 bases had no gene match. The CDR3 runs 13 residues. The CDR3 nucleotides read TGTGCCAGCAGCCCGACAGGGGACTATGGCTACACCTTC. It translates to CASSPTGDYGYTF.

The chain recombines TRBV28 with TRBJ1-2; D possibly corresponds to TRBD1 (6 bases). The CDR3 runs 15 residues. Deletions cut 6 bases from V and 3 bases from J, with 17 bases between. Germline CDR1 reads MDHEN; CDR2 reads SYDVKM. The DNA for the CDR3 is TGTGCCAGCAGGGAACCGCGGACAGCAGACTATGGCTACACCTTC. This codes for CASREPRTADYGYTF.

The rearrangement joins TRBV7-3 to TRBJ1-1; possibly TRBD1 for D (5 bases). The V gene's germline CDR1 is SGHTA and CDR2 FQGTGA. Trimming took 2 bases from V and 4 from J, leaving 11 bases between them. The CDR3 has 14 residues. The CDR3 loop reads CASSLSRDGTEAFF. The DNA for the CDR3 is TGTGCCAGCAGCTTATCCAGGGATGGCACTGAAGCTTTCTTT.

The chain couples TRBV2 to TRBJ2-1; D gene uncertain. The V gene's germline CDR1 is SNHLY and CDR2 FYNNEI. V shed 6 bases and J shed 2 bases, with 20 bases lying between them. CDR3 length: 17 amino acids. The CDR3 sequence is CASSPVLGRVPYNEQFF. CDR3 nucleotide sequence: TGTGCCAGCAGCCCCGTTCTTGGCCGGGTACCCTACAATGAGCAGTTCTTC.

This clone was recorded a few times. This chain uses TRBV5-4 with TRBJ2-7; a weak D match, TRBD1 (6 bases). Between the trimmed V and J ends, which lost 2 bases and 5 bases, there was a span of 11 bases. Germline values: CDR1 SGHNT, CDR2 YYREEE (reference sequence). The CDR3 is made up of 13 amino acids. The CDR3 sequence: CASSLQGTDEQYF. CDR3 coding DNA: TGTGCCAGCAGCTTACAGGGTACCGACGAGCAGTACTTC.

The V and J genes are TRBV7-9 and TRBJ1-1; no reliable D call. V gave up 6 bases and J gave up 8 bases, with 13 bases separating them. The germline gives CDR1 SEHNR, CDR2 FQNEAQ (reference sequence). The CDR3 length is 12 residues. The CDR3 protein is CASRDQSGEAFF. The DNA for the CDR3 is TGTGCCAGCAGGGACCAGTCGGGAGAAGCTTTCTTT.

The chain links TRBV5-1 to TRBJ1-3; D is ambiguous. The CDR3 is made up of 19 amino acids. Looked up from germline, CDR1 is SGHRS and CDR2 is YFSETQ. Between the trimmed V and J ends, which lost 0 bases and 4 bases, there was a span of 23 bases. The CDR3 loop reads CASSLGLSPPTSGGNTIYF. CDR3 DNA: TGCGCCAGCAGCTTGGGCCTTTCCCCCCCCACTTCGGGAGGAAACACCATATATTTT.